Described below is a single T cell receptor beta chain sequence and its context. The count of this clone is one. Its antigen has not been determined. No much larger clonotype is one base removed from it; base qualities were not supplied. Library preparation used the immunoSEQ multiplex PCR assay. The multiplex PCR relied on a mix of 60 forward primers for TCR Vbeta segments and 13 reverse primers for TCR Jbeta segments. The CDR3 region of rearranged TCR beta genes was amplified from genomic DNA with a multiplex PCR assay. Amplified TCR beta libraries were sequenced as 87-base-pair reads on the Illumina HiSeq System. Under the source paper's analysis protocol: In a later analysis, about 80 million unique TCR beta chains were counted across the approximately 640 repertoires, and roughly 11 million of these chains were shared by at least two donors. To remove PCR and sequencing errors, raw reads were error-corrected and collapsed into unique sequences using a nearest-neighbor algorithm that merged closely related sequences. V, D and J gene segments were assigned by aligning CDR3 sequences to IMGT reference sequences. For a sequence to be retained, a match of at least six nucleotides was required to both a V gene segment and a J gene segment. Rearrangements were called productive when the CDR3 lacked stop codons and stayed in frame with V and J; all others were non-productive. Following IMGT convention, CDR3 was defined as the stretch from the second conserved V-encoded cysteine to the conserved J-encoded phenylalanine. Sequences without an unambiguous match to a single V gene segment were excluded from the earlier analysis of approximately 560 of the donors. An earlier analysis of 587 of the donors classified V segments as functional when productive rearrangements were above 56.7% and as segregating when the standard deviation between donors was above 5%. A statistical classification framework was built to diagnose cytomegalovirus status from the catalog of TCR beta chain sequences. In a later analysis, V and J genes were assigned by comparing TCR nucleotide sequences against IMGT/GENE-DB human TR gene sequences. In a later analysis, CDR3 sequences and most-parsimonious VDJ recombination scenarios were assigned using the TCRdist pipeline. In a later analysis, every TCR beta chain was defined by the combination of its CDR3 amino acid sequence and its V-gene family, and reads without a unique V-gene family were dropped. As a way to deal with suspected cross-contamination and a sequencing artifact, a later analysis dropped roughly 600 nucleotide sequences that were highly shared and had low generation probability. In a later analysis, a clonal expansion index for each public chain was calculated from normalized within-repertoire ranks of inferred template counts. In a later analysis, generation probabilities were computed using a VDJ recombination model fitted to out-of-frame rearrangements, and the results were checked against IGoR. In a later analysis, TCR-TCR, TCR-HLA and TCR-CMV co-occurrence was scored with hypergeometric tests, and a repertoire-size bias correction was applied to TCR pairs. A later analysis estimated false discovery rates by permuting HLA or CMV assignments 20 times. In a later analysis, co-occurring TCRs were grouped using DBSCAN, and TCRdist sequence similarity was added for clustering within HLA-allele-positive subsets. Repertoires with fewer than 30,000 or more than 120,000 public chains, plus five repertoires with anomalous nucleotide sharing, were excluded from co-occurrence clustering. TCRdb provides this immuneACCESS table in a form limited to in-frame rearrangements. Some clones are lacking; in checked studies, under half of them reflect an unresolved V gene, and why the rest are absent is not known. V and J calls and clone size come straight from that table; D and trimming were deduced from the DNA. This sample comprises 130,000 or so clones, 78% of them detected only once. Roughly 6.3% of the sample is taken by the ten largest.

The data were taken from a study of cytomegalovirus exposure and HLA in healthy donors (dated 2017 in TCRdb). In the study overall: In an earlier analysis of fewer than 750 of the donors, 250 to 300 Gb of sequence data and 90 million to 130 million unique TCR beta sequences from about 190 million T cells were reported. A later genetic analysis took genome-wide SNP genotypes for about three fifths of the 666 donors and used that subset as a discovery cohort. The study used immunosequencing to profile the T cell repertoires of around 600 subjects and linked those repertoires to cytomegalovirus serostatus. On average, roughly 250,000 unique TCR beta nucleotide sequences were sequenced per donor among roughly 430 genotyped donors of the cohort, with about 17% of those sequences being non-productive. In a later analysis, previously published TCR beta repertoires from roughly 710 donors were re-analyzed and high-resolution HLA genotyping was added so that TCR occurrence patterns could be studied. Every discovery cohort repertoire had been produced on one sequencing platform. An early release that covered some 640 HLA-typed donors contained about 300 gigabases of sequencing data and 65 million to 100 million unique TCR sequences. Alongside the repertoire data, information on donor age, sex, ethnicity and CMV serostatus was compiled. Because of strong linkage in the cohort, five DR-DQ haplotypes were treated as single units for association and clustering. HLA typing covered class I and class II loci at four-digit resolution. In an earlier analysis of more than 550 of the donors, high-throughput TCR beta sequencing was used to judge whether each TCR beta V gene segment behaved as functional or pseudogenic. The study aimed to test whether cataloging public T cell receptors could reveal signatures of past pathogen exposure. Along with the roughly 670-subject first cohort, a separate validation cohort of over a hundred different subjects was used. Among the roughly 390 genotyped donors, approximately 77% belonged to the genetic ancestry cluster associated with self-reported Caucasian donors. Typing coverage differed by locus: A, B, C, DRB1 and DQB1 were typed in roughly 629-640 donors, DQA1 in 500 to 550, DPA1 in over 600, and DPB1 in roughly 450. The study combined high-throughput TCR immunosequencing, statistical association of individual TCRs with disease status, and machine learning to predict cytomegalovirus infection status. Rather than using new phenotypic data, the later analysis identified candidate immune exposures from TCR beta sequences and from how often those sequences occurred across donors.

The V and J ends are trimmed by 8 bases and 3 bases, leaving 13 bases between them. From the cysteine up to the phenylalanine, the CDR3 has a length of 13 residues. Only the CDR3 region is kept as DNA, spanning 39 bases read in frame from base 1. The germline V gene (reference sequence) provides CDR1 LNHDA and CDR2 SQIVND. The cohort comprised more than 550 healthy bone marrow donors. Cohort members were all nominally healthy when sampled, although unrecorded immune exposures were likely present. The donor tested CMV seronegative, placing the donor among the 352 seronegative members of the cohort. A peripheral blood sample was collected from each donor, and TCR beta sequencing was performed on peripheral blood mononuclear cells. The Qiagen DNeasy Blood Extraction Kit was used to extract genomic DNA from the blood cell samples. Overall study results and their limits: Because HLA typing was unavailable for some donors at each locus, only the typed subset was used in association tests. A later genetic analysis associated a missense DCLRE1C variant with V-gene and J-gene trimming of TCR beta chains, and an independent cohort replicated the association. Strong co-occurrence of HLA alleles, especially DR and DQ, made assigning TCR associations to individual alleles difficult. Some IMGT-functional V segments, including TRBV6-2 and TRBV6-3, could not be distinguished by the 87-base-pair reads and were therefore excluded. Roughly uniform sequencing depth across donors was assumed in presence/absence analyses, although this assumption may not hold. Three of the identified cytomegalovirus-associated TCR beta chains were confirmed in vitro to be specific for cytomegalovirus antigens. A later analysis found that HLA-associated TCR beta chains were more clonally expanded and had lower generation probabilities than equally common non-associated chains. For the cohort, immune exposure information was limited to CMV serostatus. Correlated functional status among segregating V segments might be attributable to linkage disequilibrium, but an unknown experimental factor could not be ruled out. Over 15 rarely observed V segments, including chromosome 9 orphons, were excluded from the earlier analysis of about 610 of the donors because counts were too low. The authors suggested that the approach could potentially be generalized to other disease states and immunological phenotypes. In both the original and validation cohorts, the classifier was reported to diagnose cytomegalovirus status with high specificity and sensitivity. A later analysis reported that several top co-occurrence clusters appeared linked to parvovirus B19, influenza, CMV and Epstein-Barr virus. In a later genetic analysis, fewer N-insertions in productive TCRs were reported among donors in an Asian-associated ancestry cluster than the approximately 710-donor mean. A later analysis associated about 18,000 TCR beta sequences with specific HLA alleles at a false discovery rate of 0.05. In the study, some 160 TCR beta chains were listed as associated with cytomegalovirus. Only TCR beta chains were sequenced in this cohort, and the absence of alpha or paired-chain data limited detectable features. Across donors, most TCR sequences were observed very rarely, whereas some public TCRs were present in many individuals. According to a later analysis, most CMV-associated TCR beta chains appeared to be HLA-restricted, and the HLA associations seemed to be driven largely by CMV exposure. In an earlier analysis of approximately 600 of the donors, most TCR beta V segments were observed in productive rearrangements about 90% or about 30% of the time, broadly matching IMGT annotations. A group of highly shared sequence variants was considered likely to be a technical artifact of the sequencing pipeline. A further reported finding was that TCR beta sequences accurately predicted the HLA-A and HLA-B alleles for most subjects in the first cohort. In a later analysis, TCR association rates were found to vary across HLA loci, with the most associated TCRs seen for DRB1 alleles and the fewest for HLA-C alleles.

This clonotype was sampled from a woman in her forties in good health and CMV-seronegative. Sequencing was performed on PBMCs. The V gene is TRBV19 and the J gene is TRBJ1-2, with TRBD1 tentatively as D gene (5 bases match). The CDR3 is CASLSGGDYGYTF. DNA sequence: TGTGCCAGTTTGTCGGGGGGGGACTATGGCTACACCTTC.